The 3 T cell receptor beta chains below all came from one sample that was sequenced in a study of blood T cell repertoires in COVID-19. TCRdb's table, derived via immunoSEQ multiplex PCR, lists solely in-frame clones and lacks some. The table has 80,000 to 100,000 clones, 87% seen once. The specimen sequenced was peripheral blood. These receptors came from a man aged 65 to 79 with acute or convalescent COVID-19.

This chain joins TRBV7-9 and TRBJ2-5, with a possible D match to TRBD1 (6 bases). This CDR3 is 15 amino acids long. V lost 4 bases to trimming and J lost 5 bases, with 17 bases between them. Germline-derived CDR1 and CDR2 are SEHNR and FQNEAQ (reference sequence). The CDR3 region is CASSSRDIHLETQYF. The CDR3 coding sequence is TGTGCCAGCAGCTCCCGGGACATCCACTTGGAGACCCAGTACTTC.

CDR3 bases: TGTGGGGCGCTAGCCAAAAACATTCAGTACTTC. It translates to CGALAKNIQYF. The V gene is TRBV30, the J gene TRBJ2-4; D gene ambiguous. CDR3 length: 11 amino acids. CDR1 and CDR2 (germline): GTSNPN, SVGIG (reference sequence).

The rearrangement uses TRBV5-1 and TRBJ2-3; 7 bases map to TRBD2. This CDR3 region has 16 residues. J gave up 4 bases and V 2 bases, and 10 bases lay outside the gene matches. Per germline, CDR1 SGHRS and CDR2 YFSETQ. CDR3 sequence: CASSFAGQGGADTQYF. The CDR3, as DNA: TGCGCCAGCAGCTTCGCAGGCCAGGGAGGGGCAGATACGCAGTATTTT.